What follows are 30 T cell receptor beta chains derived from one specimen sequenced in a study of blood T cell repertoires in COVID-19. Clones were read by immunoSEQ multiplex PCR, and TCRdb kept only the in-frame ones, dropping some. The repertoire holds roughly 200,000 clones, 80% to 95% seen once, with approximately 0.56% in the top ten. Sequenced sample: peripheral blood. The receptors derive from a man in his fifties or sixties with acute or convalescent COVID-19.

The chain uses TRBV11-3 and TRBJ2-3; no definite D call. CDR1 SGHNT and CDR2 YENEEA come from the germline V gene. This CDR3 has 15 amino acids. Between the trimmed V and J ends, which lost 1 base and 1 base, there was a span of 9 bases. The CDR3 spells CASSLVSYGTDTQYF. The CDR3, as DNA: TGTGCCAGCAGCTTAGTTAGCTACGGCACAGATACGCAGTATTTT.

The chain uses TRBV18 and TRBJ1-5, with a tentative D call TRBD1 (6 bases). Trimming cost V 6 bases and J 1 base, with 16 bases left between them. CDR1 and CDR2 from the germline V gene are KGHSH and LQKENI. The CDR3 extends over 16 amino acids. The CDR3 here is CASSLRAGASNQPQHF. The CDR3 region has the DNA TGTGCCAGCTCTCTAAGGGCAGGGGCCAGCAATCAGCCCCAGCATTTT.

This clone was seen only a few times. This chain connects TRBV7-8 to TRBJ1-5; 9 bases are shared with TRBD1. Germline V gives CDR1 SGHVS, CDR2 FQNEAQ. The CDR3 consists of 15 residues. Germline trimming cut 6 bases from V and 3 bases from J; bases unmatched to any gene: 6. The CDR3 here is CASRSGTGYNQPQHF. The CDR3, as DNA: TGTGCCAGCAGATCCGGGACAGGGTACAATCAGCCCCAGCATTTT.

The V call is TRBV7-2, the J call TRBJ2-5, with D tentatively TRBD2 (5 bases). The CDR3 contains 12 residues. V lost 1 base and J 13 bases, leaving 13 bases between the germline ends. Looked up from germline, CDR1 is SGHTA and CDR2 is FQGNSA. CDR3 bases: TGTGCCAGCAGCTTAGAGCGGCGCCGTCCGTACTTC. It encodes CASSLERRRPYF.

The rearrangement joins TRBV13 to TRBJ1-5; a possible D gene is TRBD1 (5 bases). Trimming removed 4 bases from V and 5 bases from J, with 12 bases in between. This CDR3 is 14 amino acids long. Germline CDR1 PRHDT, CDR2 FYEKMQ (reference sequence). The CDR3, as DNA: TGTGCCAGCAGCTATAGCAGGGCTCATCAGCCCCAGCATTTT. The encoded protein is CASSYSRAHQPQHF.

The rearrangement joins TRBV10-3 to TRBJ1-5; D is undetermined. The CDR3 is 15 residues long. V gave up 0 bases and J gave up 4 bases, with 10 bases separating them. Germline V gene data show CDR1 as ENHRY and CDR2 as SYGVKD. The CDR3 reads CAISESYIRNQPQHF. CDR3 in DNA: TGTGCCATCAGTGAGTCGTACATCAGAAATCAGCCCCAGCATTTT.

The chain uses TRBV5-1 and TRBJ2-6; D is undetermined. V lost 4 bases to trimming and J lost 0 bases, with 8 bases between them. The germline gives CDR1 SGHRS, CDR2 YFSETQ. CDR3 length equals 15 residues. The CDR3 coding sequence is TGCGCCAGCAGCGCCGACATCTCTGGGGCCAACGTCCTGACTTTC. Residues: CASSADISGANVLTF. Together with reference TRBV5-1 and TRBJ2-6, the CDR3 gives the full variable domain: KAGVTQTPRYLIKTRGQQVTLSCSPISGHRSVSWYQQTPGQGLQFLFEYFSETQRNKGNFPGRFSGRQFSNSRSEMNVSTLELGDSALYLCASSADISGANVLTFGAGSRLTVL.

The CDR3 is CASRGTGQSPLHF. The CDR3 nucleotides read TGTGCCAGCAGAGGTACAGGGCAATCACCCCTCCACTTT. The gene calls are TRBV12-3 or TRBV12-4 and TRBJ1-6; TRBD1 might be the D (6 bases). The germline V and J ends were trimmed by 6 bases and 10 bases, with 13 bases remaining between them. This CDR3 contains 13 residues.

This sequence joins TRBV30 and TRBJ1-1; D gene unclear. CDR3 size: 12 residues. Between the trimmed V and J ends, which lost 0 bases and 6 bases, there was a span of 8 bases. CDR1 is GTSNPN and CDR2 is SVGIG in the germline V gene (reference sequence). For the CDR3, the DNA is TGTGCCTGGAGTGTAAAACAACCTGAAGCTTTCTTT. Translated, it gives CAWSVKQPEAFF. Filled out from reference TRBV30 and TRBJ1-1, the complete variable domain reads SQTIHQWPATLVQPVGSPLSLECTVEGTSNPNLYWYRQAAGRGLQLLFYSVGIGQISSEVPQNLSASRPQDRQFILSSKKLLLSDSGFYLCAWSVKQPEAFFGQGTRLTVV.

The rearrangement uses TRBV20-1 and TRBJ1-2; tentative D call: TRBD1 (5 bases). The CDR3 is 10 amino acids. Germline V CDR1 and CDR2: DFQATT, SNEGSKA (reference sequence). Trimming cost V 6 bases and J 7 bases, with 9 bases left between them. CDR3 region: CSAMTVGYTF. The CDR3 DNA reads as TGCAGTGCCATGACAGTTGGCTACACCTTC.

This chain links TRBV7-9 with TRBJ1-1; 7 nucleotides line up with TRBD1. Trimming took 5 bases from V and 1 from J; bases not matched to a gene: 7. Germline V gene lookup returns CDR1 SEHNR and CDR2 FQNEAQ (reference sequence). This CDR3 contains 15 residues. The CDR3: CASSLDRARNTEAFF. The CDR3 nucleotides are TGTGCCAGCAGCCTAGACAGGGCTCGGAACACTGAAGCTTTCTTT.

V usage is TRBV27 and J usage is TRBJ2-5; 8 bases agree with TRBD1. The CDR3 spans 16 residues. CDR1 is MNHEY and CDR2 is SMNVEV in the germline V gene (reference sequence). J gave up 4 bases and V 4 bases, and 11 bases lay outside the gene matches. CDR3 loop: CASSSSPGTGIETQYF. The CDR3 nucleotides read TGTGCCAGCAGTTCGTCTCCCGGGACAGGCATAGAGACCCAGTACTTC.

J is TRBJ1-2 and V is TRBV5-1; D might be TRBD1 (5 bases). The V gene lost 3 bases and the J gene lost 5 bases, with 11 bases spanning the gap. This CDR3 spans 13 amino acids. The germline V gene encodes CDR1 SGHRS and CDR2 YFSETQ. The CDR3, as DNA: TGCGCCAGCAGCTCCGCAGGGAATTATGGCTACACCTTC. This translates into CASSSAGNYGYTF.

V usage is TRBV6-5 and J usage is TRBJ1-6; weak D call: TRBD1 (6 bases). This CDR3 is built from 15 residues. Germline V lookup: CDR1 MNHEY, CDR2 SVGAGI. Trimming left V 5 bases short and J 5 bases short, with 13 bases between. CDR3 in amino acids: CASSTGTSNNSPLHF. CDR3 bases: TGTGCCAGCAGTACAGGGACATCCAATAATTCACCCCTCCACTTT.

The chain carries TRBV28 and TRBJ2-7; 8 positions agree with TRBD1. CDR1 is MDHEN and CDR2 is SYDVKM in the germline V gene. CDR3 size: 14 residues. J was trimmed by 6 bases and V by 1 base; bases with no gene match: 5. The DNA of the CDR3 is TGTGCCAGCAGTTTATTCAGGGGGCGCGGCGAGCAGTACGTC. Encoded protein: CASSLFRGRGEQYV.

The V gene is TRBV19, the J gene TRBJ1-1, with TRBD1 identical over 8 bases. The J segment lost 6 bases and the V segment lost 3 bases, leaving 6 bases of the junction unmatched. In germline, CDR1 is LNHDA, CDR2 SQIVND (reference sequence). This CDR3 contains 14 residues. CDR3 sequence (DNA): TGTGCCAGTAGTATCCCGGGACAGGTCTCTGAAGCTTTCTTT. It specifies CASSIPGQVSEAFF.

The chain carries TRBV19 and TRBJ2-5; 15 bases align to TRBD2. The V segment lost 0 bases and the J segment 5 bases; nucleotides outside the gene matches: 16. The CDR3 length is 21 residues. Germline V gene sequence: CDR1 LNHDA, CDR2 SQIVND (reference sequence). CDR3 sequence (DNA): TGTGCCAGTAGTATAGACCCGGTAGACCCGGGACTAGCGGGGGGCCGCGAGACCCAGTACTTC. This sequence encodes CASSIDPVDPGLAGGRETQYF.

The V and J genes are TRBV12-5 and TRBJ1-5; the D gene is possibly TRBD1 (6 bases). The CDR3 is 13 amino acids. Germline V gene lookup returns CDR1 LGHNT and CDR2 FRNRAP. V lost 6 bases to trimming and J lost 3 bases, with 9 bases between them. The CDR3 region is CASGRDTNQPQHF. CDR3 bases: TGTGCTAGTGGCCGGGACACCAATCAGCCCCAGCATTTT.

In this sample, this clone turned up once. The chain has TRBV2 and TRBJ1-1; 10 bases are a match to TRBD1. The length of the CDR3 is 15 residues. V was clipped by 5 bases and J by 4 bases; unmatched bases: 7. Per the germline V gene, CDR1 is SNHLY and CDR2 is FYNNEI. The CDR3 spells CASSPGTGVGTEAFF. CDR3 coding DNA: TGTGCCAGCAGTCCCGGGACAGGGGTAGGCACTGAAGCTTTCTTT.

The CDR3 region has the DNA TGTGCCAGCAGCTTAGAAGCGGGGGCTGGAAACACCATATATTTT. Translation gives CASSLEAGAGNTIYF. The V gene is TRBV5-6, the J gene TRBJ1-3; D might be TRBD1 (5 bases). V dropped 2 bases and J dropped 2 bases, with 11 bases sitting between them. Per germline, CDR1 SGHDT and CDR2 YYEEEE. This CDR3 contains 15 residues.

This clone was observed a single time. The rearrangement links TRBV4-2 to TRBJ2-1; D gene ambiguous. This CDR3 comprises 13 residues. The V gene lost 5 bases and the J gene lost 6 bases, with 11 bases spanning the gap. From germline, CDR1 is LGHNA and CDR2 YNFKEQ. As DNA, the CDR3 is TGTGCCAGCAGCATAGACTTCAGCAATGAGCAGTTCTTC. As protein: CASSIDFSNEQFF.

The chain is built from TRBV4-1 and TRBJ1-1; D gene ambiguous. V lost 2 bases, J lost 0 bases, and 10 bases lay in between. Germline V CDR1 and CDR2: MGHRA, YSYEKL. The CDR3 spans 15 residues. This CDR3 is CASSQRPGMNTEAFF. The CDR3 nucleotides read TGCGCCAGCAGCCAAAGGCCGGGAATGAACACTGAAGCTTTCTTT.

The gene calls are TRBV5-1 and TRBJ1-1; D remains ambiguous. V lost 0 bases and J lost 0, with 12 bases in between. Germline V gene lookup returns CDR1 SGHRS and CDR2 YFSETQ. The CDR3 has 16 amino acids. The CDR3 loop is CASSLATISVNTEAFF. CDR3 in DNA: TGCGCCAGCAGCTTGGCAACGATTTCGGTGAACACTGAAGCTTTCTTT.

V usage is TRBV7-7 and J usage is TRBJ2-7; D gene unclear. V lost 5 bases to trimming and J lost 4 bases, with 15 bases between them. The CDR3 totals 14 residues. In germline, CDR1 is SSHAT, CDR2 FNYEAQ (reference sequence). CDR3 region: CASSPSTGLYEQYF. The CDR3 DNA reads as TGTGCCAGCAGCCCATCCACTGGTTTGTACGAGCAGTACTTC.

This CDR3 reads CASSTETDTQYF. The DNA of the CDR3 is TGTGCCAGCAGTACCGAGACAGATACGCAGTATTTT. The chain employs TRBV6-5 and TRBJ2-3; D unresolved. Germline loops: CDR1 MNHEY, CDR2 SVGAGI. Trimming removed 5 bases at V and 3 bases at J, with 6 bases between. The length of the CDR3 is 12 residues.

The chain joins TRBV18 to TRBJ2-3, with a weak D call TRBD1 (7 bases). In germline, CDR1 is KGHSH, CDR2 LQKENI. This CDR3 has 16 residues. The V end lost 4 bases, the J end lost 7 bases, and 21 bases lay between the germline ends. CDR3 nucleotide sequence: TGTGCCAGCTCACTAGGAGGGACAGCCCAAACCCATACGCAGTATTTT. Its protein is CASSLGGTAQTHTQYF. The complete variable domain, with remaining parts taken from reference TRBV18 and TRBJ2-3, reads NAGVMQNPRHLVRRRGQEARLRCSPMKGHSHVYWYRQLPEEGLKFMVYLQKENIIDESGMPKERFSAEFPKEGPSILRIQQVVRGDSAAYFCASSLGGTAQTHTQYFGPGTRLTVL.

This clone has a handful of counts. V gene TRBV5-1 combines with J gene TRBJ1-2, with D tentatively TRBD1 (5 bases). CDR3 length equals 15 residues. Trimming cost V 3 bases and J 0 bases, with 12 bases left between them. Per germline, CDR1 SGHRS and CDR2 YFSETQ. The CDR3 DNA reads TGCGCCAGCAGCTGGGAACCGACAGCTAACTATGGCTACACCTTC. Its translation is CASSWEPTANYGYTF.

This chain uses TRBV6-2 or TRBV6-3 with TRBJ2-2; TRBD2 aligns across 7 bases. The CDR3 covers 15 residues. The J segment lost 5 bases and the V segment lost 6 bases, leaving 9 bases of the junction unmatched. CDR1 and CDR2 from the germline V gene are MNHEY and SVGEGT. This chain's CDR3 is CASSPPEAGTGELFF. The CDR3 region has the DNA TGTGCCAGCAGCCCCCCCGAAGCGGGGACCGGGGAGCTGTTTTTT.

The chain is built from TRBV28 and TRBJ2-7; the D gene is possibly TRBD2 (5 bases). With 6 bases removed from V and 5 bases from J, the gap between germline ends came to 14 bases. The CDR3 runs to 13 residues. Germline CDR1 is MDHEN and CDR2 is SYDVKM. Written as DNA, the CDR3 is TGTGCCAGCAGACGTACGGGGATCGACGAGCAGTACTTC. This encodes CASRRTGIDEQYF.

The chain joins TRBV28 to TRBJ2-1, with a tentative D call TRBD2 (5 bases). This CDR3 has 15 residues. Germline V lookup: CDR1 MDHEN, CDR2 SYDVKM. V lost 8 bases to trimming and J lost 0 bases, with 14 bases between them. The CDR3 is CASLLLGSSYNEQFF. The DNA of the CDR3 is TGTGCCAGCCTCCTGTTAGGGAGCTCCTACAATGAGCAGTTCTTC.